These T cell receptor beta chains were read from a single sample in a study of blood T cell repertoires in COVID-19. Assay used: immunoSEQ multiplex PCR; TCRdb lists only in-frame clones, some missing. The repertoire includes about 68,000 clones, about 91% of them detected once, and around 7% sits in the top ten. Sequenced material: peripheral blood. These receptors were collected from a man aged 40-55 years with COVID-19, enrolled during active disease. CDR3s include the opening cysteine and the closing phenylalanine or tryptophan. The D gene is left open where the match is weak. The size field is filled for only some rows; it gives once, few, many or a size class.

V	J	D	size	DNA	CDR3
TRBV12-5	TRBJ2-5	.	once	TGTGCTAGTGTCCCCCCCCTAGGTGAGGCCCAGTACTTC	CASVPPLGEAQYF
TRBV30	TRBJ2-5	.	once	TGTGCCTGCCAACAGGGTCCGGCAGAGACCCAGTACTTC	CACQQGPAETQYF
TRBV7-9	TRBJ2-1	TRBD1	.	TGTGCCAGCAGCCTGGGACAGGTCAATGAGCAGTTCTTC	CASSLGQVNEQFF
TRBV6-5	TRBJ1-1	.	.	TGTGCCACAGGGGCGAACACTGAAGCTTTCTTT	CATGANTEAFF
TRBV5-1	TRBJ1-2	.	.	TGCGCCAGCAGCTTGGCCGGGGGAAACTATGGCTACACCTTC	CASSLAGGNYGYTF
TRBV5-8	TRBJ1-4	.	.	TGTGCCAGCAGGCGTCAACAGGGTACTAATGAAAAACTGTTTTTT	CASRRQQGTNEKLFF
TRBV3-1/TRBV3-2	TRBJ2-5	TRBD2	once	TGTGCCAGCAGCCACTACGGGCGGGGGGCTGAGGAGACCCAGTACTTC	CASSHYGRGAEETQYF
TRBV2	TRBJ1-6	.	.	TGTGCCAGCAGTGAAGAAGTGATGAGCTCCTATAATTCACCCCTCCACTTT	CASSEEVMSSYNSPLHF
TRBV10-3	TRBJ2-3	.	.	TGTGCCATCAGCCCGGGACTGTACACAGATACGCAGTATTTT	CAISPGLYTDTQYF
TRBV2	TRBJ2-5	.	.	TGTGCCGCGAATGTACAAGAGACCCAGTACTTC	CAANVQETQYF
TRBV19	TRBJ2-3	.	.	TGTGCCAGTAGTATTTGGTACAGGGACACAGATACGCAGTATTTT	CASSIWYRDTDTQYF
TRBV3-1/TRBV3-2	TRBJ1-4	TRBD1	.	TGTGCCAGCAGCCTATCGGACAGGGCGGAAAAACTGTTTTTT	CASSLSDRAEKLFF
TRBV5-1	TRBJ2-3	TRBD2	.	TGCGCCAGCAGCTTGCTAGCGGGGGGCCGCACAGATACGCAGTATTTT	CASSLLAGGRTDTQYF
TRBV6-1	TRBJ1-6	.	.	TGTGCCAGCAGTGAAGACAGAGATTCACCCCTCCACTTT	CASSEDRDSPLHF
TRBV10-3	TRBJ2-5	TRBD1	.	TGTGCCATCAGTCCCGGACAGGGCCAAGAGACCCAGTACTTC	CAISPGQGQETQYF
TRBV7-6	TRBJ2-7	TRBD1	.	TGTGCCAGCAGCTTAGGATCGACAGGGGGCTCCTACGAGCAGTACTTC	CASSLGSTGGSYEQYF
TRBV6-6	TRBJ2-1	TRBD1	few	TGTGCCAGCACAGGGGGAACCTACAATGAGCAGTTCTTC	CASTGGTYNEQFF
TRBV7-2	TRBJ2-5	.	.	TGTGCCAGCAGTCCAGGGGCGGGAGAGACCCAGTACTTC	CASSPGAGETQYF
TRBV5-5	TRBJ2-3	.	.	TGTGCCAGCAGCTTAAAATCTTCCGGGGCGGGGTTTAGCACAGATACGCAGTATTTT	CASSLKSSGAGFSTDTQYF
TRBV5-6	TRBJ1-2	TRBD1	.	TGTGCCAGCAGCCACCGGGACAGGGGGCTCTATGGCTACACCTTC	CASSHRDRGLYGYTF
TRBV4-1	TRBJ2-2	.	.	TGCGCCAGCAGCCTAGAACTCGCGAACACCGGGGAGCTGTTTTTT	CASSLELANTGELFF
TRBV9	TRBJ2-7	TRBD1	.	TGTGCCAGCAGCCCGACCTTGGGACAGGACTACGAGCAGTACTTC	CASSPTLGQDYEQYF
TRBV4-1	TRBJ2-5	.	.	TGCGCCAGCAGCCAAGAATCGTCGTACCAAGAGACCCAGTACTTC	CASSQESSYQETQYF
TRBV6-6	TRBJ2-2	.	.	TGTGCCAGCAGTTACGTAGGAGTGAACACCGGGGAGCTGTTTTTT	CASSYVGVNTGELFF
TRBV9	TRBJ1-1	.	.	TGTGCCAGCAGCGTAGCTTCCGGCGGGTGGAACACTGAAGCTTTCTTT	CASSVASGGWNTEAFF
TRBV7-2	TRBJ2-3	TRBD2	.	TGTGCCAGCAGCGTATCGGGGACTAGACAAAATACGCAGTATTTT	CASSVSGTRQNTQYF
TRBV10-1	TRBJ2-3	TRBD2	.	TGCGCCAGCAGTGCACTAGCGGGGAGCCATGATACGCAGTATTTT	CASSALAGSHDTQYF
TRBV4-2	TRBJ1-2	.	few	TGTGCCAGCAGCCCAAGCAACTATGGCTACACCTTC	CASSPSNYGYTF
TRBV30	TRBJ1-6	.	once	TGTGCCTGGAGTGTACTAGGGGGTTTGGACTCACCCCTCCACTTT	CAWSVLGGLDSPLHF
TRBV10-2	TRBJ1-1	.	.	TGCGCCAGCAGTGAGCAGGGCATGAACACTGAAGCTTTCTTT	CASSEQGMNTEAFF
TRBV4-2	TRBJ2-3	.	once	TGTGCCAGCAGCCGCCGTGGAGGCGGCACAGATACGCAGTATTTT	CASSRRGGGTDTQYF
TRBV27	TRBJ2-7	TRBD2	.	TGTGCCAGCAGTTGGACTAGCGGCTACTCCTACGAGCAGTACTTC	CASSWTSGYSYEQYF
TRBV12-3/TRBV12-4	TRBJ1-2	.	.	TGTGCCAGCAGTAGACGGAGCGCCTGGGGCTACACCTTC	CASSRRSAWGYTF
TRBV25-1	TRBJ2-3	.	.	TGTGCCAGCAGTGAATTCAGGGCCCTGACAGATACGCAGTATTTT	CASSEFRALTDTQYF
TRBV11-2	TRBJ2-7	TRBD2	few	TGTGCCAGCAACTCCGCTAGCGGGAGCTCCTACGAGCAGTACTTC	CASNSASGSSYEQYF
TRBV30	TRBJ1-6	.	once	TGTGCCTGGAGTTTGGGCTACGGTAATTCACCCCTCCACTTT	CAWSLGYGNSPLHF
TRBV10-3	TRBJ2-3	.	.	TGTGCCATCAGTGAGACCGGAGCGGGTCCCTTCACAGATACGCAGTATTTT	CAISETGAGPFTDTQYF
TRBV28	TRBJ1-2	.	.	TGTGCCGCCCTAACGCAGGGATGGGGCTATGGCTACACCTTC	CAALTQGWGYGYTF
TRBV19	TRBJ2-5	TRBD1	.	TGTGCCAGTGACAGGGGGAACCAAGAGACCCAGTACTTC	CASDRGNQETQYF
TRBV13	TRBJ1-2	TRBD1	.	TGTGCCAGCAGCCGACAGGGTAACTATGGCTACACCTTC	CASSRQGNYGYTF
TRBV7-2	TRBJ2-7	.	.	TGTGCCAGCAGCCCTGGGACTGACCGTTACGAGCAGTACTTC	CASSPGTDRYEQYF
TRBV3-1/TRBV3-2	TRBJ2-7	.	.	TGTGCCAGCAGCCAAGGGGGCCGGGAGCAGTACTTC	CASSQGGREQYF
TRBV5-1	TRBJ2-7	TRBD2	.	TGCGCCAGCAGCCCGCGGGGGGGGTCCTACGAGCAGTACTTC	CASSPRGGSYEQYF